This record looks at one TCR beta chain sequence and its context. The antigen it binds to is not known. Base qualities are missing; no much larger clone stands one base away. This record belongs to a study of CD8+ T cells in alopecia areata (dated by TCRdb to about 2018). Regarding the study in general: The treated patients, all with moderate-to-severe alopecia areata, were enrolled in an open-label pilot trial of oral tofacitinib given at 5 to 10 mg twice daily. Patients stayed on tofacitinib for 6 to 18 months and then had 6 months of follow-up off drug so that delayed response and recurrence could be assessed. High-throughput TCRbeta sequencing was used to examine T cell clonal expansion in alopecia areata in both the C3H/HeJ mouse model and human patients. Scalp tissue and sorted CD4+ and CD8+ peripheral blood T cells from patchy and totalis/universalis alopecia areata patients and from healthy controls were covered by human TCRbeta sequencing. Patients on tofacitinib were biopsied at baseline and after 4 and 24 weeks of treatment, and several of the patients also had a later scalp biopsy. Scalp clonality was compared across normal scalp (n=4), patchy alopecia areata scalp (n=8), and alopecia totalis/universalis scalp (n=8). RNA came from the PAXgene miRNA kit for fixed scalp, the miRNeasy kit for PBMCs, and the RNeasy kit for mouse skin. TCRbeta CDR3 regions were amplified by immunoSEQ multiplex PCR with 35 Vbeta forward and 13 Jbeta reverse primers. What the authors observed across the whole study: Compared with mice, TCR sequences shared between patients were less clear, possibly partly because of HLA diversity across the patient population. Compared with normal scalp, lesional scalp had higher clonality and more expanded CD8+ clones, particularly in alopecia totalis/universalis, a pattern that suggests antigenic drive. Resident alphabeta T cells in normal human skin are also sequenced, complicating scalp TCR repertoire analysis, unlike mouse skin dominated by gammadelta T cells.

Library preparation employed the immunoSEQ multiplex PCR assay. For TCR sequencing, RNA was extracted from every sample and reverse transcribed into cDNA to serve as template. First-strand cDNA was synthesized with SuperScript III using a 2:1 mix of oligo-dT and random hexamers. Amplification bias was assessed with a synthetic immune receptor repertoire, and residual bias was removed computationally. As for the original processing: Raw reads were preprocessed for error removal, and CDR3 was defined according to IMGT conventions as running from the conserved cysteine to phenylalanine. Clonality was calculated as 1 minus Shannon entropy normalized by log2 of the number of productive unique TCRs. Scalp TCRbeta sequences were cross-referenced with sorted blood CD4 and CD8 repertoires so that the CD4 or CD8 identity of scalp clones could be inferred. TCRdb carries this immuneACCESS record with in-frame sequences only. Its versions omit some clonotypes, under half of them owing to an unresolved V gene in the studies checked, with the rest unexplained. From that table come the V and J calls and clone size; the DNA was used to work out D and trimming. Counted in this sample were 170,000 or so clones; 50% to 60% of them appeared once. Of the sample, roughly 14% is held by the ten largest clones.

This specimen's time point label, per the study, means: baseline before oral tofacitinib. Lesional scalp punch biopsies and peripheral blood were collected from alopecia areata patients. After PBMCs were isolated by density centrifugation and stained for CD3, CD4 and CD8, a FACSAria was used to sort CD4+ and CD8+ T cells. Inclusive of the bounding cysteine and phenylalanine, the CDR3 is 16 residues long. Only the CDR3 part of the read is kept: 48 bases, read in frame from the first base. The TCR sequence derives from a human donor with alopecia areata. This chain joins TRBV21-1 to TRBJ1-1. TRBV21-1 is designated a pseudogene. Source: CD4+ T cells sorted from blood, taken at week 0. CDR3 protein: CASSKEGRQMNTEAFF. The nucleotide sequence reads TGTGCCAGCAGCAAAGAGGGCAGACAAATGAACACTGAAGCTTTCTTT.